The clone carrying this T cell receptor beta chain was picked up many times. Its cognate antigen is unknown. The data were obtained in a study of T-cell reconstitution after alpha-beta-depleted transplantation in children. The study's findings and limits: Surviving thymic progenitors and recipient T cells were the source of high TCRbeta diversity at day 60 in some patients. From newly produced T cells came most of the T-cell counts and diversity one year after transplant.

Germline CDR1 MNHEY, CDR2 SVGEGT. This CDR3 is built from 13 residues. V shed 2 bases, J shed 8 bases, and the junction held 3 bases outside the gene matches. TCRbeta library preparation incorporated unique molecular identifiers. TCRdb called the PCR reads again in MiXCR, with one record for every CDR3 protein. This table holds around 29,000 distinct CDR3 sequences, about 6.3% found once. Sequencing was performed on PBMCs, mostly from graft donor cells, taken 180 days after TCRalphabeta/CD19-depleted stem cell transplant. The clonotype was recovered from a male patient between 10 and 17 years old who had a stem cell transplant for acute myeloid leukemia, so the T cells may come from the graft donor. The chain uses TRBV6-2 or TRBV6-3 and TRBJ2-1; the match to TRBD1 covers 7 bases. CDR3 sequence (DNA): TGTGCCAGCAGTTACCAGACAGGGCATGAGCAGTTCTTC. Translation: CASSYQTGHEQFF.